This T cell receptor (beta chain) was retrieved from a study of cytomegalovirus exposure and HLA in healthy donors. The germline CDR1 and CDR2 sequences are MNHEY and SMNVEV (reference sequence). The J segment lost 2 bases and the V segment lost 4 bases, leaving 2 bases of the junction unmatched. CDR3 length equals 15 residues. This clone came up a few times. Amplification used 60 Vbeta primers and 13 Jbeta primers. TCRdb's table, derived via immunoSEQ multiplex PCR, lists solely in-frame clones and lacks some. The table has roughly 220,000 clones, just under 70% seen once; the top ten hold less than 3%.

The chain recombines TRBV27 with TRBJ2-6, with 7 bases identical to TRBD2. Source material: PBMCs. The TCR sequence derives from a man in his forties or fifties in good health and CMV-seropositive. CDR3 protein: CASSWGGAGANVLTF. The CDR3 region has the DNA TGTGCCAGCAGTTGGGGAGGGGCTGGGGCCAACGTCCTGACTTTC.